This record concerns one TCR beta chain sequence. Its cognate antigen is unknown. The sample originates from a study of cytomegalovirus exposure and HLA in healthy donors. Study-level results: Researchers counted 164 TCR beta chains as cytomegalovirus-associated. In the roughly 110 validation repertoires, about 94% of cluster scores exceeded 0, per a later analysis. Rare TCR sequences predominated, though certain public TCRs were found in many donors.

The donors were in the approximately 130-subject validation cohort; that cohort was separate from the roughly 700-subject first cohort. Using immunoSEQ multiplex PCR, the repertoire was profiled, and TCRdb retains in-frame clones only, with some absent. The table shows hundreds of thousands of clones, with roughly 90% occurring only once. The germline gives CDR1 SGDLS, CDR2 YYNGEE. The CDR3 totals 15 residues. Unmatched junction bases numbered 6, after V lost 4 bases and J lost 3 bases. This TCR was recovered from a man between 18 and 35 years old in good health and CMV-seropositive. V is TRBV9 and J is TRBJ2-7; 11 positions match TRBD1. The specimen was PBMCs. The CDR3 sequence is CASSPAGTGGYEQYF. CDR3 DNA sequence: TGTGCCAGCAGCCCGGCCGGGACAGGGGGCTACGAGCAGTACTTC.